Given below is one TCR beta chain in context. Its antigen remains unidentified. The data were obtained in a study of shared clonotypes between healthy human individuals. The CDR3 loop spans 12 amino acids. V was cut by 6 bases and J by 8 bases, with 13 bases left in between. Germline-derived CDR1 and CDR2 are MNHNY and SVGAGI (reference sequence). Across several immunoSEQ plates, the genomic DNA of each subset was split evenly. Sequenced by immunoSEQ multiplex PCR; TCRdb stores in-frame clones only, minus some. Of about 1.5 million clones detected, 98% appear once; the ten largest clones hold roughly 0.4%. Donors had no recently reported acute infections or vaccinations and were HIV-negative. Study results and limitations: Estimated clonotype richness was generally higher in naive than memory subsets. Sequencing depth was expected to influence donor clonotype sharing.

The sequencing input was naive CD4+ T cells sorted from blood. Indicated subset: CD45RA+ positively selected. The chain combines TRBV6-6 with TRBJ1-1; maybe TRBD1 (5 bases). The TCR comes from a young man in good health. The CDR3 region is CASRRGVMEAFF. CDR3 nucleotides: TGTGCCAGCAGGCGAGGGGTTATGGAAGCTTTCTTT.